The rows below give T cell receptor beta chains drawn from one sample of a study of regulatory T cells in long-lasting Graves disease. TCRdb fed the multiplex PCR reads into MiXCR, producing one record per CDR3 protein. The sample carries roughly 700,000 distinct CDR3 sequences, about 32% recorded once. Source: peripheral blood mononuclear cells (PBMCs), taken when the disease was refractory, from a patient treated with antithyroid drugs. These receptors were taken from a female donor with Graves disease. The CDR3 runs from the conserved cysteine through the conserved F or W. The order of the fields is CDR3 protein, V gene, clone size, CDR3 length, D gene. D genes are given only for firm matches. Some rows have no size entry. The others give once, few or many, or a class for an expanded clone.

CDR3: CTSSLGGGTNTEAFF; V: TRBV7-6; size: NA; length: 15; D: NA
CDR3: CSARVGLETQYF; V: TRBV20-1; size: many; length: 12; D: NA
CDR3: CASSKQGSGNQPQHF; V: TRBV7-3; size: few; length: 15; D: NA
CDR3: CASSLLTSGTSPPGELFF; V: TRBV28; size: NA; length: 18; D: TRBD2
CDR3: CVSSTSTGILFF; V: TRBV6-1; size: NA; length: 12; D: NA
CDR3: CAGSPLRTSGDGELFF; V: TRBV11-2; size: few; length: 16; D: TRBD2
CDR3: CASRLNTEVFF; V: TRBV12-3/TRBV12-4; size: NA; length: 11; D: NA
CDR3: CASSQVNEKLFF; V: TRBV4-1; size: many; length: 12; D: NA
CDR3: CASSQGQFEQYF; V: TRBV16; size: NA; length: 12; D: TRBD1
CDR3: CASSYPTVAGGAEQYF; V: TRBV6-5; size: once; length: 16; D: TRBD2
CDR3: CASSPGQGADEQYF; V: TRBV28; size: NA; length: 14; D: TRBD1
CDR3: CASSRDAVNTEAFF; V: TRBV5-1; size: few; length: 14; D: NA
CDR3: CSVGLAGGSETQYF; V: TRBV29-1; size: NA; length: 14; D: TRBD2